Listed below are T cell receptor beta chains from one sample, sequenced in a study of control samples from healthy donors and cancer patients. Method: immunoSEQ multiplex PCR; TCRdb's copy keeps in-frame clones and lacks some. The table records 120,000 to 150,000 clones, about 85% of them present only once. Sequencing input: blood. The receptors stem from a woman aged 25 to 39 in good health. The CDR3 runs from the conserved cysteine through the conserved F or W. The D gene is left open where the match is weak. Not every row has a clone size; where given, it reads once, few, many or a size class.

D gene	clone size	V gene	J gene	CDR3 protein	CDR3 DNA
NA	few	TRBV5-4	TRBJ2-1	CASSLWGGESNEQFF	TGTGCCAGCAGCTTGTGGGGCGGGGAATCCAATGAGCAGTTCTTC
NA	NA	TRBV2	TRBJ2-1	CASSELVGNEQFF	TGTGCCAGCAGTGAATTGGTCGGAAATGAGCAGTTCTTC
TRBD2	NA	TRBV28	TRBJ2-1	CASSLGTGTSGSEQFF	TGTGCCAGCAGTTTGGGAACCGGGACTAGCGGGAGTGAGCAGTTCTTC
TRBD2	NA	TRBV9	TRBJ2-2	CASSVASSGRTGELFF	TGTGCCAGCAGCGTAGCGAGTAGCGGGAGAACCGGGGAGCTGTTTTTT
NA	NA	TRBV29-1	TRBJ1-1	CSHTPTGNTEAFF	TGCAGCCATACCCCTACAGGGAACACTGAAGCTTTCTTT
NA	NA	TRBV5-1	TRBJ1-4	CASSLGSATNEKLFF	TGCGCCAGCAGCTTGGGCAGTGCAACTAATGAAAAACTGTTTTTT
TRBD2	once	TRBV9	TRBJ2-1	CASSVAGAGGPDEQFF	TGTGCCAGCAGCGTAGCGGGAGCGGGAGGGCCAGATGAGCAGTTCTTC
NA	NA	TRBV11-3	TRBJ2-7	CASSLGPYYEQYF	TGTGCCAGCAGCTTAGGGCCTTACTACGAGCAGTACTTC
NA	NA	TRBV24-1	TRBJ2-3	CATAEGTDTQYF	TGTGCCACCGCAGAAGGCACAGATACGCAGTATTTT
NA	NA	TRBV10-3	TRBJ1-5	CAIQGQNSNQPQHF	TGTGCCATTCAAGGACAGAATAGCAATCAGCCCCAGCATTTT
NA	NA	TRBV19	TRBJ1-5	CASEDSLTSSNQPQHF	TGTGCCAGTGAGGACAGCCTTACTTCAAGCAATCAGCCCCAGCATTTT
NA	NA	TRBV25-1	TRBJ2-5	CASSESADWETQYF	TGTGCCAGCAGTGAATCTGCCGATTGGGAGACCCAGTACTTC
NA	NA	TRBV7-9	TRBJ2-5	CASSLSGTQYQETQYF	TGTGCCAGCAGCTTAAGTGGGACACAGTACCAAGAGACCCAGTACTTC
NA	NA	TRBV19	TRBJ1-2	CASSVDIGGMDGYTF	TGTGCCAGTAGTGTGGACATAGGGGGTATGGATGGCTACACCTTC
TRBD1	NA	TRBV25-1	TRBJ2-6	CASSDDRGPGANVLTF	TGTGCCAGCAGCGATGACAGGGGGCCTGGGGCCAACGTCCTGACTTTC
NA	NA	TRBV29-1	TRBJ1-1	CSVDSWGRTEAFF	TGCAGCGTTGATTCGTGGGGTAGGACTGAAGCTTTCTTT
NA	NA	TRBV7-5	TRBJ2-5	CARSTRRVQETQYF	TGTGCCAGAAGCACCAGACGCGTTCAAGAGACCCAGTACTTC
NA	once	TRBV5-1	TRBJ2-3	CASSLGLDYRNTDTQYF	TGCGCCAGCAGCTTGGGCCTTGACTACAGAAACACAGATACGCAGTATTTT
NA	NA	TRBV5-1	TRBJ2-3	CASSLDLPDTQYF	TGCGCCAGCAGCTTGGACCTCCCAGATACGCAGTATTTT
NA	NA	TRBV14	TRBJ1-2	CASSPFTGTGGYTF	TGTGCCAGCAGCCCATTTACAGGAACGGGCGGCTACACCTTC
NA	NA	TRBV3-1/TRBV3-2	TRBJ2-1	CASSQGDSNEQFF	TGTGCCAGCAGCCAAGGAGACAGCAATGAGCAGTTCTTC
NA	few	TRBV28	TRBJ2-1	CASSLRTDNEQFF	TGTGCCAGCAGTTTACGCACGGACAATGAGCAGTTCTTC